The present TCR beta chain was sequenced within a study of blood T cell repertoires in COVID-19. Study at large: COVID-19 samples from acute and convalescent phases originated in the United States, Italy and Spain. PBMCs, B-cell-depleted T cells, or T cells provided the cDNA or gDNA that made up the material.

Methods used by the authors: It was from reference gene primer amplification that nucleated cell counts were estimated. Here immunoSEQ multiplex PCR was the method, and the copy in TCRdb shows in-frame clones only, minus some. The DNA was the basis for D and trimming; V, J and clone size are from that table. In the table there are 200,000 or so clones, about 82% of which are singletons. Germline V lookup: CDR1 SQVTM, CDR2 ANQGSEA. The CDR3 consists of 14 residues. J gave up 4 bases and V 6 bases, and 9 bases lay outside the gene matches. The chain employs TRBV29-1 and TRBJ2-7; 10 nucleotides align to TRBD1. Specimen: peripheral blood. This TCR was sampled from a woman aged 25 to 39 with acute or convalescent COVID-19. In DNA form, the CDR3 reads TGCAGCGTACGCAACCGGGACAGGGGTTACGAGCAGTACTTC. Its protein is CSVRNRDRGYEQYF.